A single TCR beta chain is shown here with its context. Its antigen is unidentified. The data stem from a study of beta chain features in type 1 diabetes. The study's findings and limits: With patients and controls alike, PCR might favor shorter templates to an equal degree.

Germline V lookup: CDR1 MDHEN, CDR2 SYDVKM. The CDR3 is 12 residues long. Trimming pared 10 bases from V and 9 bases from J, leaving 13 bases between. Investigators reverse transcribed all isolated RNA, so they sequenced expressed TCRB transcripts. TCRdb's copy holds only in-frame clones and misses some; the assay was immunoSEQ multiplex PCR. The sample has over 15,000 clones, 45% to 50% seen once; the top ten hold about 0.45%. The chain links TRBV28 to TRBJ1-6; D remains ambiguous. Input material: stem cell memory CD4+ T cells from blood. The clonotype comes from a man aged 18 to 30 in good health. This CDR3 is CATLSSGSPLHF. CDR3 sequence (DNA): TGTGCCACCCTAAGCTCGGGTTCACCCCTCCACTTT.